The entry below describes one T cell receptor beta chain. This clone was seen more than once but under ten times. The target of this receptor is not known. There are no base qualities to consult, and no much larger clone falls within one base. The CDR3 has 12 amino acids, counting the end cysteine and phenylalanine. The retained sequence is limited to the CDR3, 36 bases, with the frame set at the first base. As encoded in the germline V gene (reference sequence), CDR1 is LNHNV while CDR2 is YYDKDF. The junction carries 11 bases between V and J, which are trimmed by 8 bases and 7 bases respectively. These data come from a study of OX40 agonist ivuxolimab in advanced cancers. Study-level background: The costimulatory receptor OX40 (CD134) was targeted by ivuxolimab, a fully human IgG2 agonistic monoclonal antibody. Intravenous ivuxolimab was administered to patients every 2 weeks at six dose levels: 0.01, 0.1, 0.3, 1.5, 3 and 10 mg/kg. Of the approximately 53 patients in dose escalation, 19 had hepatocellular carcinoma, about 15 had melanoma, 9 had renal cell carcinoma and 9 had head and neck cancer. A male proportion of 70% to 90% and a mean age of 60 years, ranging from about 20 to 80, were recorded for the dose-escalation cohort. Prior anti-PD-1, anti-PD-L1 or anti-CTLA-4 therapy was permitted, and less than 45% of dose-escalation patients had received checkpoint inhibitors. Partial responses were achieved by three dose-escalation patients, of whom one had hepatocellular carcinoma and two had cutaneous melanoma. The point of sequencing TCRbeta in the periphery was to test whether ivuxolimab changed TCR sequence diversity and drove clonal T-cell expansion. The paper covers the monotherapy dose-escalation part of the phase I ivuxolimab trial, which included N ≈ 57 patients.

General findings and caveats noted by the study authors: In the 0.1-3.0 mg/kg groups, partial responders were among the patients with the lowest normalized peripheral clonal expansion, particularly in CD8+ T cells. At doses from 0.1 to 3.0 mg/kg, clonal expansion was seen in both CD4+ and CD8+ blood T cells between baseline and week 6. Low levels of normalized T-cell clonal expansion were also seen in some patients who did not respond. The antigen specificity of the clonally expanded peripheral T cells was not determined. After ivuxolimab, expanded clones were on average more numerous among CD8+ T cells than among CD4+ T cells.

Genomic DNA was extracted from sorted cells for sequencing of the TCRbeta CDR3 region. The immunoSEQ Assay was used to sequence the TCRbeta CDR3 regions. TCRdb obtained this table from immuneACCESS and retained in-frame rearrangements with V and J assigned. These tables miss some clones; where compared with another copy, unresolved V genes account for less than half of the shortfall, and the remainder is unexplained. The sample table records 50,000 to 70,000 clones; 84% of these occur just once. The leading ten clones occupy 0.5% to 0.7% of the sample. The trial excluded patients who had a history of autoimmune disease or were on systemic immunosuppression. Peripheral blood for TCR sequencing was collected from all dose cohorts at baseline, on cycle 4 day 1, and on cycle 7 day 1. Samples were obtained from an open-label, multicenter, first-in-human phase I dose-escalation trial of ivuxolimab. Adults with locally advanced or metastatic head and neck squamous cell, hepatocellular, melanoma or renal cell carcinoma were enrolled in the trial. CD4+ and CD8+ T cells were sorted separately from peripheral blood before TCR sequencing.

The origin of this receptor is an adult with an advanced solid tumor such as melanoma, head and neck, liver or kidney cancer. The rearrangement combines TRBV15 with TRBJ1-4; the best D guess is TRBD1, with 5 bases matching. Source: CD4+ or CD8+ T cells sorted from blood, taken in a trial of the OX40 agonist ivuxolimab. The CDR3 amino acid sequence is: CATRGVGEKLFF. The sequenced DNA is TGTGCCACCCGGGGGGTTGGTGAAAAACTGTTTTTT.